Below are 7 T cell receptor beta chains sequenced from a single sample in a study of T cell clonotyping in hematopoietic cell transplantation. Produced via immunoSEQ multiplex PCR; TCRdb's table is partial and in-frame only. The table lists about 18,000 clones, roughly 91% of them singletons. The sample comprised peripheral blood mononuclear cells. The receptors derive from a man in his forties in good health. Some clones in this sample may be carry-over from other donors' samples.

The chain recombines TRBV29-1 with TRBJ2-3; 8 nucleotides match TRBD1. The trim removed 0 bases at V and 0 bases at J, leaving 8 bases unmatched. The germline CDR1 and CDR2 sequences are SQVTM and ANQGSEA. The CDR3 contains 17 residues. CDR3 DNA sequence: TGCAGCGTTGAAGATCCCACAGGGGGACATAGCACAGATACGCAGTATTTT. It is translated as CSVEDPTGGHSTDTQYF.

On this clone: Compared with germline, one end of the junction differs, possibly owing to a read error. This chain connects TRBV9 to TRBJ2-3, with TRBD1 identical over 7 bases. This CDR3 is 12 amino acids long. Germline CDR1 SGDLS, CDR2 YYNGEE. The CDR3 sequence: CASSGPTGPCNF. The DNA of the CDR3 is TGTGCCAGCAGCGGACCGACAGGGCCTTGCAATTTT.

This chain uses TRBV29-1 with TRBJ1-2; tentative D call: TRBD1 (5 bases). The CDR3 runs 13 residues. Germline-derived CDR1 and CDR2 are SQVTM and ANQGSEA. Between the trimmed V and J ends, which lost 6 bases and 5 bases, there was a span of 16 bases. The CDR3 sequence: CSVVKGTDYGYTF. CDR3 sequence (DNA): TGCAGCGTAGTGAAGGGGACGGATTATGGCTACACCTTC.

CDR3 DNA sequence: TGTGCCAGTAGTATACCGGGCCTCTCTGGAAACACCATATATTTT. Residues: CASSIPGLSGNTIYF. This sequence joins TRBV19 and TRBJ1-3, with D hard to call. This CDR3 spans 15 amino acids. The germline V and J ends were trimmed by 2 bases and 0 bases, with 8 bases remaining between them. Germline V lookup: CDR1 LNHDA, CDR2 SQIVND (reference sequence).

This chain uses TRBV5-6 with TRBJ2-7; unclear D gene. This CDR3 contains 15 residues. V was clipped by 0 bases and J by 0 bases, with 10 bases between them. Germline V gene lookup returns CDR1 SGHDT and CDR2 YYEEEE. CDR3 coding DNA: TGTGCCAGCAGCTTGGGCAGGACGATCTCCTACGAGCAGTACTTC. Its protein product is CASSLGRTISYEQYF. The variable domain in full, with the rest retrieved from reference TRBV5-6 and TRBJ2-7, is DAGVTQSPTHLIKTRGQQVTLRCSPKSGHDTVSWYQQALGQGPQFIFQYYEEEERQRGNFPDRFSGHQFPNYSSELNVNALLLGDSALYLCASSLGRTISYEQYFGPGTRLTVT.

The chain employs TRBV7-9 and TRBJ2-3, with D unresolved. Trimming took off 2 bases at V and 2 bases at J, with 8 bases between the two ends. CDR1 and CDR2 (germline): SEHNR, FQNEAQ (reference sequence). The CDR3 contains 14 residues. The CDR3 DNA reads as TGTGCCAGCAGCTTATCGGGTCCCACAGATACGCAGTATTTT. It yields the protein CASSLSGPTDTQYF.

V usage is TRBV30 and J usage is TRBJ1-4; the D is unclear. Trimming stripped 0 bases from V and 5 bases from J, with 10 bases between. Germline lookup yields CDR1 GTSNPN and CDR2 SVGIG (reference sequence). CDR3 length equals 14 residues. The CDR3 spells CAWSVQPLNEKLFF. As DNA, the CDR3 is TGTGCCTGGAGTGTACAGCCGCTGAATGAAAAACTGTTTTTT.